One and the same sample provided the 3 T cell receptor beta chains below, sequenced in a study of T-cell reconstitution after alpha-beta-depleted transplantation in children. Construction of the TCRbeta library involved unique molecular identifiers. MiXCR was run by TCRdb on the PCR reads, yielding one entry per CDR3 protein. The repertoire has 450,000 to 600,000 distinct CDR3 sequences, around 17% of them found once; the top ten carry more than 2.5%. Sequences were derived from PBMCs from the stem cell graft donor, sampled from the stem cell graft. The receptors were gathered from a human donor who donated a stem cell graft to a child with acute lymphoblastic leukemia.

The V gene is TRBV7-3, the J gene TRBJ2-1; 11 nucleotides line up with TRBD2. This CDR3 is built from 16 residues. The J segment lost 4 bases and the V segment lost 1 base, leaving 3 bases of the junction unmatched. Germline-derived CDR1 and CDR2 are SGHTA and FQGTGA. CDR3 in amino acids: CASSLIGTSGYNEQFF. In DNA, the CDR3 is TGTGCCAGCAGCTTAATAGGGACTAGCGGTTACAATGAGCAGTTCTTC.

This clonotype was seen repeatedly, ten times or more. The chain recombines TRBV10-2 with TRBJ1-2; TRBD1 agrees at 7 bases. CDR3 length equals 13 residues. V shed 4 bases, J shed 3 bases, and the junction held 2 bases outside the gene matches. In germline, CDR1 is WSHSY, CDR2 SAAADI. DNA of the CDR3: TGCGCCAGCAGTGGCACAGGGGACTATGGCTACACCTTC. Residues: CASSGTGDYGYTF.

V is TRBV10-2 and J is TRBJ1-2; D may be TRBD1 (6 bases). The V gene lost 7 bases and the J gene lost 1 base, with 19 bases spanning the gap. The CDR3 is 16 amino acids. CDR1 and CDR2 from the germline V gene are WSHSY and SAAADI. The CDR3 sequence: CASTSLRDTLNYGYTF. The CDR3 DNA sequence: TGCGCCAGCACCTCCCTCAGGGACACACTTAACTATGGCTACACCTTC.